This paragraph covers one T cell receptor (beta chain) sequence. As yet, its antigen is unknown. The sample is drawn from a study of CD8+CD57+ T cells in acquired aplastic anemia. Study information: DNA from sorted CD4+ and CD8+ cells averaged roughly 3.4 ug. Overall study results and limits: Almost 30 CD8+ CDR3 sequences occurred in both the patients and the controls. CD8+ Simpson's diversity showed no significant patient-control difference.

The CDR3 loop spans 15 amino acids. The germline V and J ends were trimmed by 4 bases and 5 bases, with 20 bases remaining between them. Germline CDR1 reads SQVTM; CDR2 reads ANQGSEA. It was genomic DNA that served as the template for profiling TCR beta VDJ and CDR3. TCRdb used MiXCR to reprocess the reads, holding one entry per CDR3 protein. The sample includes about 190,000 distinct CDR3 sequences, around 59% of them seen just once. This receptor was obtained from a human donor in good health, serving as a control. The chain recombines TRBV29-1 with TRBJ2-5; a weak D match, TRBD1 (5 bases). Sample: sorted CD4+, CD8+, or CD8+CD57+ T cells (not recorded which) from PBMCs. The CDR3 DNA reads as TGCAGCGTTGGGTACGGTATTAGGTCAGGGGAGACCCAGTACTTC. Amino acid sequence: CSVGYGIRSGETQYF.